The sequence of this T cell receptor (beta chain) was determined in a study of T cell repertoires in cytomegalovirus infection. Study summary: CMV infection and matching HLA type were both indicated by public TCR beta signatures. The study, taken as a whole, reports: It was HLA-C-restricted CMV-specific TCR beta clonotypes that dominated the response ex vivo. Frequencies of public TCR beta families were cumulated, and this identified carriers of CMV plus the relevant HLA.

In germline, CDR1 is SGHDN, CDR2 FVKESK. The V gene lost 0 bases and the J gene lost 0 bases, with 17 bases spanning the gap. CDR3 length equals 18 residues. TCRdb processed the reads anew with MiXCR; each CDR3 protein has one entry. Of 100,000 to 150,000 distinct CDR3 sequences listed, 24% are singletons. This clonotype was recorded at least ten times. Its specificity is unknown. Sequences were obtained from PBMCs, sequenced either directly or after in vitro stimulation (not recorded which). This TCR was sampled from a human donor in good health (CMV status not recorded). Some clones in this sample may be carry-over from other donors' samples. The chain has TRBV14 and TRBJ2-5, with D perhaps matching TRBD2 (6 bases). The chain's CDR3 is CASSQDYLEGPYQETQYF. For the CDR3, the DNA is TGTGCCAGCAGCCAAGATTATTTGGAGGGCCCGTACCAAGAGACCCAGTACTTC.